This TCR beta chain was profiled in a study of T cells in Graves' hyperthyroidism and ophthalmopathy. Points from the study as a whole: Separating ophthalmopathy from stable hyperthyroidism was achieved by a 13 V-J model.

For this clonotype: The antigen remains unidentified. A single base separates this from a much larger clone, so it may be a read error.

Subjects with ophthalmopathy showed a Clinical Activity Score no lower than 3, a NOSPECS grade no lower than 4, and a duration shorter than 3 months. Together with thyroid ultrasound, orbital computed tomography, serum thyroxine and TRAb, clinical symptoms were used for diagnoses. From RNA transcripts, TCR beta CDR3 regions were amplified. First-round RT-PCR of the TCR CDR3 relied on the HTBI primer set. Using its own MiXCR run on the multiplex PCR reads, TCRdb lists one record per CDR3 protein. In the table there are some 650,000 distinct CDR3 sequences, 16% of which are singletons. Trimming shortened V by 5 bases and J by 10 bases, and 11 bases separated the two germline ends. Germline V lookup: CDR1 SNHLY, CDR2 FYNNEI. The CDR3 is 11 amino acids.

The source material was blood. This chain joins TRBV2 and TRBJ1-1; TRBD1 is a possible D gene (5 bases). This TCR came from a woman in her thirties or forties with Graves' ophthalmopathy. This CDR3 reads CASSRTRGAFF. The CDR3 DNA sequence: TGTGCCAGCAGTAGGACACGCGGAGCTTTCTTT.